The clone carrying this T cell receptor (beta chain) has a handful of counts. Its antigen is undetermined. These data originate in a study of T cells after yellow fever vaccination. A single record per CDR3 protein comes from TCRdb applying MiXCR to the 5' RACE reads. The sample gives fewer than 350,000 distinct CDR3 sequences, 4% to 5.5% of which show up once; 19% is in the top ten. Notes on the study in general: A large majority of primary-vaccination clones showed up again after the booster (roughly 96% CD4, about 90% CD8).

The CDR3 is 15 residues long. Germline V gene sequence: CDR1 MNHEY, CDR2 SVGEGT. Trimming shortened V by 2 bases and J by 0 bases, and 8 bases separated the two germline ends. Sequencing used PBMCs, obtained 15 days after the yellow fever booster vaccination. The sequence was collected from a young man who received the YFV17D yellow fever vaccine. The chain combines TRBV6-2 or TRBV6-3 with TRBJ1-3; D not resolved. The CDR3, as DNA: TGTGCCAGCAGTTACGACACAAGCTCTGGAAACACCATATATTTT. The encoded protein is CASSYDTSSGNTIYF.